The T cell receptor beta chain under discussion was sequenced for a study of cytomegalovirus exposure and HLA in healthy donors. Study-wide background: Among the roughly 400 genotyped donors, more than 70% were placed in the Caucasian-associated ancestry cluster.

On this clone itself: The antigen is not known.

There were likely unrecorded immune exposures, though donors were nominally healthy when sampled. The PCR employed 60 Vbeta primers together with 13 Jbeta primers. Sequencing was performed with immunoSEQ multiplex PCR; in TCRdb, only in-frame clones are kept and a portion is missing. Found here are more than 100,000 clones, roughly 80% of them singletons; the top ten hold roughly 30%. Points from the study as a whole: A missense DCLRE1C variant was associated with V- and J-gene trimming of TCR beta chains in a later analysis, and an independent cohort replicated the association.

The CDR3 sequence is 16 residues long. Germline CDR1 SGDLS, CDR2 YYNGEE. Trimming shortened V by 0 bases and J by 4 bases, and 13 bases separated the two germline ends. This chain uses TRBV9 with TRBJ2-2, with D perhaps matching TRBD2 (5 bases). The sample was PBMCs. The TCR comes from a man aged 55-75 years in good health and CMV-seropositive. CDR3 nucleotides: TGTGCCAGCAGCGTAGGAGGGTTCGCTGGCACCGGGGAGCTGTTTTTT. Its translation: CASSVGGFAGTGELFF.